This note documents a single TCR beta chain sequence. The target antigen is unknown. These data belong to a study of T cell responses to AZD1222 COVID-19 vaccine. Study results and caveats: Samples come after the peak T cell response, not at day 14. Baseline testing showed seropositivity in only six AZD1222 recipients. Two AZD1222 administrations were followed by greater Spike-specific TCR breadth and depth. Among the donors, most were white British and more were female, and clonal diversity was possibly underestimated.

Germline V gene lookup returns CDR1 SGHTA and CDR2 FQGTGA. Trimming cost V 1 base and J 7 bases; bases outside gene matches: 8. The CDR3 covers 16 residues. Measured with immunoSEQ multiplex PCR; TCRdb has only the in-frame clones, and not every one. The data hold tens of thousands of clones, with 70% to 80% observed a single time. The sequence was collected from an adult who received the MenACWY meningococcal vaccine as a control. V and J are TRBV7-3 and TRBJ2-1; 9 nucleotides agree with TRBD2. Sequenced material: peripheral blood, taken 28 days after the second dose of the MenACWY control vaccine. The CDR3 sequence is CASSLIPAGGPNEQFF. DNA of the CDR3: TGTGCCAGCAGCTTAATCCCGGCGGGAGGGCCGAATGAGCAGTTCTTC.